Only a few counts were recorded for the clone carrying this T cell receptor (beta chain). Tagging with unique molecular identifiers was applied to individual cDNA molecules. TCRdb analysed the 5' RACE reads with MiXCR anew, one entry per CDR3 protein. The data show fewer than 65,000 distinct CDR3 sequences, about 7.7% seen once. The data originate from a study of early T cells in non-severe SARS-CoV-2 infection. The source was whole blood, collected at baseline. The receptor comes from an adult who was a healthcare worker with PCR-confirmed SARS-CoV-2 infection or an uninfected control (not recorded which).

DNA of the CDR3: TGTGCCAGCAGCGGACAGGGTCTTAATTCACCCCTCCACTTT. This codes for CASSGQGLNSPLHF. The rearrangement uses TRBV9 and TRBJ1-6; 7 bases map to TRBD1. V gave up 3 bases and J gave up 6 bases; unmatched junction bases: 3. This CDR3 is 14 amino acids long. Germline CDR1 is SGDLS and CDR2 is YYNGEE.